One T cell receptor (beta chain) is described in this entry. The table lists this clonotype with a few counts. It lacks a known antigen. One base away there is no much larger clone; base qualities are not given. This specimen belongs to a study of blood T cells in healthy people across ages (dated by TCRdb to about 2015). Regarding the study in general: In model experiments, template switching captured roughly one uniquely barcoded TCR beta cDNA molecule for every two T cells. Two additional independent replicas of 1 million unique cDNA reads from the same blood draw were analyzed for two donors (one aged 18 to 30 and one aged 80 or older). The study measured age-related changes in TCR beta repertoire diversity using deep sequencing normalized with unique cDNA molecular identifiers. To avoid experimental bias, donors of different ages were distributed randomly across sequencing lanes. Donors were grouped into four age groups: young (average 16 years), middle-aged (around 39), aged (62) and long-lived (less than 85). Overall study outcomes, separate from this receptor: Bulk unsorted PBMC profiling prevented conclusive comparison of naive and antigen-experienced compartments. Because the CMV infection status of the donors was unknown, age-related changes in expanded clonotypes may potentially have been confounded. A strong correlation was found between observed TCR beta diversity and the percentage of naive T cells measured by flow cytometry. Compared with the aged group, more naive CD4+ T cells, fewer expanded clones and increased TCR diversity were shown by the long-lived group, suggesting age selection. Observed TCR beta diversity per million T cells fell roughly linearly with age, and a significant reduction was already apparent by age about 36. Estimates of total diversity from one million sequenced T cells were regarded as lower bounds and underestimates.

From cysteine to phenylalanine, the CDR3 is 15 amino acids long. Only the CDR3 DNA stays, 45 bases, in frame from base 1. Germline trimming: 3 bases from V, 0 bases from J; junction bases outside gene matches: 3. Reading the germline V gene gives CDR1 SGHDN and CDR2 FVKESK. Receptor libraries were prepared by 5' RACE. The instrument given in TCRdb is Illumina HiSeq 2500. A second PCR of about 6 to 12 cycles was run with a J-beta primer mix and a sample-barcoded 5' primer. Each TCR beta cDNA molecule received a unique molecular identifier from a template-switch 5' adaptor carrying 12 random nucleotides. At least 2.5 million CDR3-containing paired-end reads were obtained from each sample. First-strand cDNA was synthesized from all RNA with the Mint cDNA synthesis kit, primed by a TRBC-specific oligonucleotide. After uracil-DNA glycosylase treatment, a first 18-cycle PCR used universal primers M1SS and BC2_uni_R on all cDNA. As for how the authors treated the data: Each sample was normalized by randomly selecting 1 million high-quality reads, each carrying a distinct molecular identifier. Reads sharing molecular identifiers were discarded rather than binned into consensus sequences. MiTCR, with a Q25 quality threshold and the strictest error-elimination algorithm, was used for CDR3 identification, clonotype clustering and error correction. A nonparametric unseen species model with Euler transformation was used to estimate lower-bound total TCR beta diversity. The public reads were quality trimmed at Q25 with fastp and then assembled into clones with MiXCR by TCRdb, keeping productive beta chains. Entries that share a CDR3 protein sequence are merged under the most common genes and DNA. None of the V and J calls come from the authors' own analysis; TCRdb made them. The sample yields about 1 million distinct CDR3 sequences; more than 40% were counted once. The top ten constitute approximately 20% of the sample.

Donors were approximately 42 systemically healthy Caucasian individuals from Russia aged roughly 6 to 90 years. Each donor gave 8 to 10 milliliters of peripheral blood, drawn into EDTA-treated Vacutainer tubes. Ficoll-Paque density-gradient centrifugation was used to isolate PBMCs, with at least 6.5 million obtained per sample. Trizol reagent was used to extract total RNA from the PBMCs, yielding at least 6 micrograms per sample. The percentages of naive CD45RAhigh/CD27high T cells were determined by flow cytometry on a PBMC aliquot from every donor. This receptor chain uses TRBV14 and TRBJ2-5, with 8 junctional bases fitting TRBD1. The TCR was taken from a woman aged 60-75 years in good health. The sample comprised blood. The DNA sequence is given as TGTGCCAGCAGCCAGACAGGGGCCCACCAAGAGACCCAGTACTTC. This codes for CASSQTGAHQETQYF.